The T cell receptor beta chain under discussion was sequenced for a study of T-cell reconstitution after alpha-beta-depleted transplantation in children. Unique molecular identifiers were used in preparing the TCRbeta library. One entry per CDR3 protein, called by TCRdb with MiXCR from the PCR reads. The table records 900,000 or so distinct CDR3 sequences, about 16% of them present only once. This CDR3 comprises 16 residues. Trimming took 5 bases from V and 2 from J; bases not matched to a gene: 11. Germline V gives CDR1 SNHLY, CDR2 FYNNEI. The source material was PBMCs, mostly from graft donor cells, sampled 360 days after TCRalphabeta/CD19-depleted stem cell transplant. This rearrangement joins TRBV2 to TRBJ1-1; 7 positions agree with TRBD1. This clonotype originated in a male patient aged 10-17 years who had a stem cell transplant for acute lymphoblastic leukemia, so the T cells may come from the graft donor. CDR3 residues: CASSSPTGQSNTEAFF. Here the CDR3 DNA reads TGTGCCAGCAGTTCCCCGACGGGACAGAGTAACACTGAAGCTTTCTTT.